A selection of T cell receptor beta chains follows, all from one sample in a study of blood T cell repertoires in COVID-19. The repertoire was sequenced with immunoSEQ multiplex PCR; TCRdb's copy has only in-frame clones and lacks some. Among over 110,000 clones, about 80% were seen once, and the ten largest hold about 4%. Material for sequencing was PBMCs or T cells enriched from blood (not recorded which). Receptor source: a man aged 45-65 years in a cohort exposed to, infected with or recovered from COVID-19 (not recorded which). Each CDR3 is given with its conserved first and last residue. A D gene is named only where the DNA matches it firmly. Size is omitted from some rows. Given values are once, few, many or a class for expanded clones.

d_call	clone_size	j_call	v_call	cdr3_aa	cdr3_nt
-	-	TRBJ2-1	TRBV18	CASSPRQPSGGSYNEQFF	TGTGCCAGCTCACCAAGGCAGCCTTCGGGTGGATCCTACAATGAGCAGTTCTTC
TRBD2	-	TRBJ2-7	TRBV5-8	CASSFGGSGSEQYF	TGTGCCAGCAGCTTCGGCGGGAGTGGATCCGAGCAGTACTTC
-	-	TRBJ1-1	TRBV10-3	CAISGSTAEAFF	TGTGCCATCAGTGGTTCGACAGCTGAAGCTTTCTTT
-	-	TRBJ2-5	TRBV30	CAWSARPQETQYF	TGTGCCTGGAGTGCTAGACCCCAAGAGACCCAGTACTTC
-	-	TRBJ1-5	TRBV3-1/TRBV3-2	CASSQVSNQPQHF	TGTGCCAGCAGCCAAGTAAGCAATCAGCCCCAGCATTTT
TRBD1	-	TRBJ1-5	TRBV28	CASTETGGVGSNQPQHF	TGTGCCAGCACAGAGACAGGGGGCGTCGGTAGCAATCAGCCCCAGCATTTT
-	-	TRBJ2-5	TRBV19	CASSIVKQETQYF	TGTGCCAGTAGTATCGTTAAACAAGAGACCCAGTACTTC
-	-	TRBJ1-4	TRBV28	CASSRRQSLKKKLFF	TGTGCCAGCAGCCGGAGACAGAGCTTAAAGAAAAAACTGTTTTTT
-	few	TRBJ1-2	TRBV19	CASSPTWTANYGYTF	TGTGCCAGTAGCCCTACCTGGACTGCAAACTATGGCTACACCTTC
-	few	TRBJ1-2	TRBV29-1	CSVERRVAGYTF	TGCAGCGTTGAACGTCGGGTAGCTGGCTACACCTTC
TRBD1	-	TRBJ1-1	TRBV19	CASSISGGNTEAFF	TGTGCCAGTAGTATCTCAGGGGGGAACACTGAAGCTTTCTTT
TRBD2	-	TRBJ2-5	TRBV27	CASTQRGGLRETQYF	TGTGCCAGCACTCAACGGGGGGGGCTAAGAGAGACCCAGTACTTC
-	-	TRBJ2-7	TRBV30	CAWNGQGLYEQYF	TGTGCCTGGAATGGCCAGGGGCTCTACGAGCAGTACTTC
TRBD1	once	TRBJ1-2	TRBV5-1	CASSSRQGVNYGYTF	TGCGCCAGCAGCTCGCGACAGGGGGTTAACTATGGCTACACCTTC
TRBD1	-	TRBJ1-4	TRBV29-1	CSVGGTGTEKLFF	TGCAGCGTTGGGGGGACAGGGACTGAAAAACTGTTTTTT
-	-	TRBJ2-3	TRBV3-1/TRBV3-2	CASSQVPGDTQYF	TGTGCCAGCAGCCAAGTCCCAGGAGATACGCAGTATTTT
TRBD2	-	TRBJ2-3	TRBV7-8	CASRGGTDTQYF	TGTGCCAGCCGCGGGGGGACAGATACGCAGTATTTT
TRBD1	-	TRBJ2-5	TRBV29-1	CSVGQAETQYF	TGCAGCGTCGGACAGGCAGAGACCCAGTACTTC
-	-	TRBJ1-5	TRBV6-5	CASTGYSNQPQHF	TGTGCCAGCACGGGTTATAGCAATCAGCCCCAGCATTTT
-	once	TRBJ1-1	TRBV29-1	CSVDGNTEAFF	TGCAGCGTTGACGGGAACACTGAAGCTTTCTTT
-	-	TRBJ1-2	TRBV6-5	CASSSAGNYGYTF	TGTGCCAGCAGTTCGGCGGGGAACTATGGCTACACCTTC
-	-	TRBJ2-4	TRBV19	CASTLSSLHAKNIQYF	TGTGCCAGTACCCTAAGTTCACTCCATGCGAAAAACATTCAGTACTTC
-	-	TRBJ2-7	TRBV11-2	CASGSEGWAAEQYF	TGTGCCAGCGGTTCTGAGGGATGGGCTGCCGAGCAGTACTTC
-	-	TRBJ2-3	TRBV5-8	CASNNRIGTDTQYF	TGTGCCAGCAATAACAGGATCGGTACAGATACGCAGTATTTT
TRBD1	-	TRBJ1-2	TRBV15	CATSRGDRGLEGYTF	TGTGCCACCAGCAGGGGGGACAGGGGGTTGGAAGGCTACACCTTC
TRBD1	once	TRBJ1-1	TRBV12-3/TRBV12-4	CASSPQGVTEAFF	TGTGCCAGCAGTCCCCAGGGGGTAACTGAAGCTTTCTTT
-	-	TRBJ2-3	TRBV4-1	CASSQSPGADTQYF	TGCGCCAGCAGCCAGTCCCCCGGAGCAGATACGCAGTATTTT
TRBD1	-	TRBJ1-5	TRBV7-8	CASTDREGVSNQPQHF	TGTGCCAGCACGGACAGGGAGGGAGTGAGCAATCAGCCCCAGCATTTT
-	-	TRBJ1-3	TRBV30	CAWSAGTSGNTIYF	TGTGCCTGGAGTGCCGGGACTTCTGGAAACACCATATATTTT
-	-	TRBJ2-3	TRBV11-1	CASSTLAAGPIDTQYF	TGTGCCAGCAGCACCCTGGCGGCGGGGCCAATTGATACGCAGTATTTT
-	few	TRBJ1-6	TRBV3-1/TRBV3-2	CASSQGQRTPLHF	TGTGCCAGCAGCCAAGGTCAGAGGACACCCCTCCACTTT